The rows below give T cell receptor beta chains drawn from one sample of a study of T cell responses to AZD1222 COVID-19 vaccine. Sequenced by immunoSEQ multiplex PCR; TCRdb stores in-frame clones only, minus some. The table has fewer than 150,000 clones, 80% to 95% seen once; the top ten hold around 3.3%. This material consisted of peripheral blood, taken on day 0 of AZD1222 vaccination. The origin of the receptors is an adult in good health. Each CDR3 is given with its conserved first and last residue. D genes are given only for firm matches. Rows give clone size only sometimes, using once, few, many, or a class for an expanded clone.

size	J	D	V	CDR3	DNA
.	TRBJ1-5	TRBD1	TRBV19	CASRAGTDNQPQHF	TGTGCCAGTAGAGCCGGGACAGACAATCAGCCCCAGCATTTT
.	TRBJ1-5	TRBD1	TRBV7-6	CASSEGTGLSNQPQHF	TGTGCCAGCAGCGAGGGGACAGGTCTAAGCAATCAGCCCCAGCATTTT
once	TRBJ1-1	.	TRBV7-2	CASSAVESTEAFF	TGTGCCAGCAGCGCTGTCGAGAGCACTGAAGCTTTCTTT
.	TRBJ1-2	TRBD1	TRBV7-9	CASSRTGVGYTF	TGTGCCAGCAGCCGGACAGGCGTAGGCTACACCTTC
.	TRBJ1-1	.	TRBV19	CASSIGPPKRVNTEAFF	TGTGCCAGTAGTATAGGCCCACCAAAAAGGGTCAACACTGAAGCTTTCTTT
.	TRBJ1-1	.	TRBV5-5	CASSGDTGWGNTEAFF	TGTGCCAGCAGCGGGGACACCGGTTGGGGGAACACTGAAGCTTTCTTT
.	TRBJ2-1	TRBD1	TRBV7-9	CASSWETGTGFF	TGTGCCAGCAGCTGGGAGACAGGGACAGGGTTCTTC
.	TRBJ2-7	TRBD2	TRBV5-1	CASSLDSSSGSPYEQYF	TGCGCCAGCAGCTTGGATTCGTCTAGCGGGAGCCCCTACGAGCAGTACTTC
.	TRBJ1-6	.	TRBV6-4	CASSDSRGAGSPLHF	TGTGCCAGCAGTGACTCAAGAGGGGCGGGTTCACCCCTCCACTTT
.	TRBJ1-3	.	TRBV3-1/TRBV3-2	CASSQVVAGDTTGNTIYF	TGTGCCAGCAGCCAAGTGGTCGCAGGGGACACTACTGGAAACACCATATATTTT
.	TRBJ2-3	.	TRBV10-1	CASSGAGTDTQYF	TGCGCCAGCAGTGGCGCCGGCACAGATACGCAGTATTTT
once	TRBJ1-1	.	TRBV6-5	CATGRPNTEAFF	TGTGCCACTGGACGGCCGAACACTGAAGCTTTCTTT
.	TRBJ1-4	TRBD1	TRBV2	CASSWDRTATNEKLFF	TGTGCCAGCAGTTGGGACAGAACTGCAACTAATGAAAAACTGTTTTTT
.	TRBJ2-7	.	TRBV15	CATEETGSHSYEQYF	TGTGCCACCGAGGAGACAGGTTCACACTCCTACGAGCAGTACTTC
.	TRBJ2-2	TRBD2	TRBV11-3	CVSSLVTAGGTGELFF	TGTGTCAGCAGCTTAGTTACAGCGGGAGGCACCGGGGAGCTGTTTTTT
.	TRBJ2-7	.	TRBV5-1	CASSLLAMTTYEQYF	TGCGCCAGCAGCTTGTTAGCGATGACGACCTACGAGCAGTACTTC
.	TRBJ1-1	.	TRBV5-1	CASSLGTLDPSNTEAFF	TGCGCCAGCAGCTTGGGTACTTTAGATCCCTCGAACACTGAAGCTTTCTTT
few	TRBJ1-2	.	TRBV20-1	CSALTGGYTF	TGCAGTGCTCTGACAGGTGGCTACACCTTC
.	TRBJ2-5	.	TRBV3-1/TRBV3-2	CASSLRTAPPETQYF	TGTGCCAGCAGCCTCCGGACAGCACCCCCCGAGACCCAGTACTTC
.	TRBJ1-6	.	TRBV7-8	CASSMGPTSTLHF	TGTGCCAGCAGTATGGGCCCGACTTCCACCCTCCACTTT
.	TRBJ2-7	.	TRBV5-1	CASSSEGVTYEQYF	TGCGCCAGCAGCTCCGAGGGGGTCACCTACGAGCAGTACTTC
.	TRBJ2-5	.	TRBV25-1	CASSALMVARETQYF	TGTGCCAGCAGCGCCCTTATGGTTGCCAGAGAGACCCAGTACTTC
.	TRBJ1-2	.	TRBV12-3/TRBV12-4	CASRPTGGYGYTF	TGTGCCAGCCGCCCGACAGGAGGATATGGCTACACCTTC
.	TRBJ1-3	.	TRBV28	CASSPIPSLSGNTIYF	TGTGCCAGCAGTCCAATCCCAAGCCTCTCTGGAAACACCATATATTTT
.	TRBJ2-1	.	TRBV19	CASSIEARVYNEQFF	TGTGCCAGTAGTATCGAAGCCAGGGTTTACAATGAGCAGTTCTTC
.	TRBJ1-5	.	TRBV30	CAWSTGGNSAQHF	TGTGCCTGGAGTACGGGGGGCAACTCAGCCCAGCATTTT
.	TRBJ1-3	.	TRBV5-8	CASSLGQSGNTIYF	TGTGCCAGCAGCTTGGGACAGTCCGGAAACACCATATATTTT
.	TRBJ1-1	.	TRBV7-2	CASSLYGGSTEAFF	TGTGCCAGCAGCTTATACGGGGGGTCCACTGAAGCTTTCTTT
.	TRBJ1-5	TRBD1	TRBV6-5	CASRQGLNQPQHF	TGTGCCTCTCGACAGGGCCTCAATCAGCCCCAGCATTTT
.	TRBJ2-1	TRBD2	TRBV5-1	CASSLETSGRASYNEQFF	TGCGCCAGCAGCTTGGAGACTAGCGGGAGGGCCTCCTACAATGAGCAGTTCTTC
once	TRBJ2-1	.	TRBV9	CASSVAGGTFYNEQFF	TGTGCCAGCAGCGTAGCCGGGGGCACCTTTTACAATGAGCAGTTCTTC
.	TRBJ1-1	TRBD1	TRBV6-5	CASSYVGGAITEAFF	TGTGCCAGCAGTTACGTAGGGGGCGCGATCACTGAAGCTTTCTTT
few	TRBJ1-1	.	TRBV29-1	CSVEKGAMNTEAFF	TGCAGCGTTGAAAAGGGAGCAATGAACACTGAAGCTTTCTTT
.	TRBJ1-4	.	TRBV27	CASSPWGTGGNEKLFF	TGTGCCAGCAGTCCGTGGGGGACGGGGGGGAATGAAAAACTGTTTTTT
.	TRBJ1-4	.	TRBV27	CASSLQGNLKLFF	TGTGCCAGCAGTTTACAGGGGAACCTAAAACTGTTTTTT
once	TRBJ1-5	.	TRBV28	CASSLMLGQPQHF	TGTGCCAGCAGCCTAATGTTGGGGCAGCCCCAGCATTTT
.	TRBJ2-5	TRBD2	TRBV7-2	CASRGTSGSTETQYF	TGTGCCAGCAGAGGGACTAGCGGGAGTACAGAGACCCAGTACTTC
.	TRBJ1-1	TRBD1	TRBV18	CASSPWTGNTEAFF	TGTGCCAGCTCACCGTGGACAGGGAACACTGAAGCTTTCTTT
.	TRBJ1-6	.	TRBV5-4	CASSNSGPQSNSPLHF	TGTGCCAGCAGCAACTCGGGACCGCAATCTAATTCACCCCTCCACTTT
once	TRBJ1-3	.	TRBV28	CASSPEGSGNTIYF	TGTGCCAGCAGTCCGGAGGGATCTGGAAACACCATATATTTT
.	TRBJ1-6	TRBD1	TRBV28	CASRRDSAPLHF	TGTGCCAGCAGGCGGGACAGTGCACCCCTCCACTTT
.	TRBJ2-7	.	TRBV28	CASSLSGEQYF	TGTGCCAGCAGTTTGTCGGGGGAGCAGTACTTC
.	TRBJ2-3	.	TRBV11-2	CASSRDYITDTQYF	TGTGCCAGCAGCCGAGACTATATCACAGATACGCAGTATTTT
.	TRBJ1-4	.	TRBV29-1	CSGGFRGNNEKLFF	TGCAGCGGGGGGTTCAGGGGCAATAATGAAAAACTGTTTTTT
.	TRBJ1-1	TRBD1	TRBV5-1	CASSPTGLNTEAFF	TGCGCCAGCAGCCCGACAGGGTTGAACACTGAAGCTTTCTTT
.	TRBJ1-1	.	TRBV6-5	CASKWRTTNTEAFF	TGTGCCAGCAAGTGGAGGACAACAAACACTGAAGCTTTCTTT
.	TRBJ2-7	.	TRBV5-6	CASSLGLIGEQYF	TGTGCCAGCAGCTTGGGACTAATTGGCGAGCAGTACTTC
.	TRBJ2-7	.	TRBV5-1	CASSVTNSYEQYF	TGCGCCAGCAGCGTAACCAACTCCTACGAGCAGTACTTC
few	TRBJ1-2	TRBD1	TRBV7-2	CASSFTGGNYGYTF	TGTGCCAGCAGCTTTACAGGGGGGAACTATGGCTACACCTTC
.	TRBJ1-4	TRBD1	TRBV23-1	CASSQNRDRRSTNEKLFF	TGCGCCAGCAGTCAAAACCGGGACAGGCGATCAACTAATGAAAAACTGTTTTTT
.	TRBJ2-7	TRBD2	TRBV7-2	CASSSTVGLAYEQYF	TGTGCCAGCAGCTCTACCGTGGGACTAGCCTACGAGCAGTACTTC
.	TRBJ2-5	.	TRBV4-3	CASSLGRAHQETQYF	TGCGCCAGCAGCCTCGGCCGGGCCCACCAGGAGACCCAGTACTTC
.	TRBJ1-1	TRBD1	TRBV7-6	CASSYRGGIQNTEAFF	TGTGCCAGCAGCTACAGGGGGGGAATTCAGAACACTGAAGCTTTCTTT
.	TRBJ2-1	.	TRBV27	CASSSAADFSDEQFF	TGTGCCAGCAGTTCCGCGGCAGATTTTAGCGATGAGCAGTTCTTC